This TCR beta chain was identified in a study of blood T cell repertoires in COVID-19. Study overall: Some COVID-19 samples were acute and others convalescent; all came from the United States, Italy and Spain. In each case, the material was cDNA or gDNA derived from T cells, B-cell-depleted T cells, or PBMCs.

The CDR3 is made up of 14 amino acids. Germline V gives CDR1 SGHTA, CDR2 FQGNSA. The V gene lost 1 base and the J gene lost 5 bases, with 10 bases spanning the gap. Original analysis: Amplification from reference gene primers served as the basis for estimated nucleated cell counts. Libraries were prepared by immunoSEQ multiplex PCR; TCRdb keeps only in-frame clonotypes and omits some of them. V and J calls plus clone size are reproduced from that table; the DNA served to infer D and trimming. The sample includes approximately 62,000 clones, over 75% of them seen just once. The gene calls are TRBV7-2 and TRBJ2-3; the D is unclear. The TCR originated in an elderly man with acute or convalescent COVID-19. The sample was peripheral blood. CDR3 protein: CASSLVRGLDTQYF. CDR3 DNA: TGTGCCAGCAGCTTAGTTCGCGGCCTAGATACGCAGTATTTT.